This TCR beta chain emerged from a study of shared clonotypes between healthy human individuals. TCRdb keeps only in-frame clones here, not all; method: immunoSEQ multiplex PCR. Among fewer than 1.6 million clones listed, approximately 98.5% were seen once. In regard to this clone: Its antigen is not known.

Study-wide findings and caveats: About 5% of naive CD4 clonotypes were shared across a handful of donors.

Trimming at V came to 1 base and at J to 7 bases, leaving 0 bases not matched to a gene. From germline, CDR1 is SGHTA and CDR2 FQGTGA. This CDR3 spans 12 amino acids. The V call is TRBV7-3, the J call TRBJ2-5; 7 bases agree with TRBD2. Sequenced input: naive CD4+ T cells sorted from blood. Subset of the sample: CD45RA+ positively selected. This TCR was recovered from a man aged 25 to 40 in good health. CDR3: CASSLREGTQYF. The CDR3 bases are TGTGCCAGCAGCTTAAGGGAGGGGACCCAGTACTTC.